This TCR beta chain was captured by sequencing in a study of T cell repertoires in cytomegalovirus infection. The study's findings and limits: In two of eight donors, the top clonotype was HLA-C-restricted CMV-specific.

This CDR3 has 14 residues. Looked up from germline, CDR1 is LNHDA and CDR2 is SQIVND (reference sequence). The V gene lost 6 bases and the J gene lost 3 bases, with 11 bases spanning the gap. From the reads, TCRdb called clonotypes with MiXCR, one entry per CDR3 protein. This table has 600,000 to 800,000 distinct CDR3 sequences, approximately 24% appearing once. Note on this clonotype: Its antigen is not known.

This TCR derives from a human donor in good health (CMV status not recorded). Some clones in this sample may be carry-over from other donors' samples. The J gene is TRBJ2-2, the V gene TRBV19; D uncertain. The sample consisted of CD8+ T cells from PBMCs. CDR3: CASSSWADTGELFF. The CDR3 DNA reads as TGTGCCAGTAGCTCCTGGGCGGACACCGGGGAGCTGTTTTTT.